The TCR beta chain described here comes from a study of cytomegalovirus exposure and HLA in healthy donors. Points from the study as a whole: Equally common other TCR beta chains were less clonally expanded than HLA-associated ones, a later analysis found. It was reported in a later analysis that an Asian-associated ancestry cluster showed fewer N-insertions than the roughly 660-donor mean. Earlier analysis yielded a pattern in which most TCR beta V segments were productive about 90% or about 30% of the time.

For this clone: Antigen unknown.

The PCR used 60 Vbeta and 13 Jbeta primers. Profiled with immunoSEQ multiplex PCR; TCRdb holds only in-frame clones, not every one. The sample has about 110,000 clones; almost 75% are singletons. The V end was cut by 7 bases, the J end by 7 bases, with 12 bases between. The CDR3 is 13 amino acids. Germline V lookup: CDR1 SGHTS, CDR2 YDEGEE. This chain joins TRBV5-8 and TRBJ1-6; possible D gene TRBD1, 6 bases. Input material: PBMCs. This clonotype was sampled from a man between 40 and 49 years old in good health and CMV-seronegative. In DNA form, the CDR3 reads TGTGCCAGCCAAGGGGGGGCGAATTCACCCCTCCACTTT. Translation: CASQGGANSPLHF.